The 6 T cell receptor beta chains in this list originate from one sample, sequenced in a study of blood T cell repertoires in COVID-19. Repertoires were generated with immunoSEQ multiplex PCR, while TCRdb's copy carries only in-frame clones and drops some. The repertoire includes about 400,000 clones, around 90% of them detected once, and roughly 2% sits in the top ten. Sample: PBMCs or T cells enriched from blood (not recorded which). All receptors come from a woman aged 35 to 49 with acute COVID-19.

V usage is TRBV21-1 and J usage is TRBJ2-1; the table's D call, TRBD2, was not checked against the DNA. TRBV21-1 is classified as a pseudogene. The CDR3 has 17 amino acids. This CDR3 is CASSKVVGGGRKNEQFF. CDR3 sequence (DNA): TGTGCCAGCAGCAAAGTGGTTGGCGGGGGGCGAAAGAATGAGCAGTTCTTC.

V and J are TRBV19 and TRBJ2-2; D not resolved. This CDR3 has 17 residues. The germline V and J ends were trimmed by 8 bases and 1 base, with 20 bases remaining between them. Germline values: CDR1 LNHDA, CDR2 SQIVND (reference sequence). This chain's CDR3 is CASRYIRESLNTGELFF. The CDR3 bases are TGTGCCAGTCGTTATATCCGAGAGAGCTTGAACACCGGGGAGCTGTTTTTT.

The rearrangement links TRBV2 to TRBJ2-7, with D hard to call. Germline lookup yields CDR1 SNHLY and CDR2 FYNNEI. There are 15 residues in the CDR3. V was pared by 3 bases and J by 0 bases, with 12 bases between. CDR3 DNA sequence: TGTGCCAGCAGTGACCGACACCTTACCTCCTACGAGCAGTACTTC. Its translation is CASSDRHLTSYEQYF.

The chain is built from TRBV6-5 and TRBJ2-7; 8 nucleotides line up with TRBD1. Trimming cost V 7 bases and J 4 bases; bases outside gene matches: 6. Germline V gene lookup returns CDR1 MNHEY and CDR2 SVGAGI. The CDR3 runs 13 residues. Written as DNA, the CDR3 is TGTGCCAGCAAGGTACAGGGGGGATACGAGCAGTACTTC. Protein product: CASKVQGGYEQYF.

The chain recombines TRBV19 with TRBJ1-2; TRBD1 matches 10 bases. This CDR3 spans 16 amino acids. V dropped 10 bases and J dropped 6; count of bases not matched to a gene: 17. Germline-derived CDR1 and CDR2 are LNHDA and SQIVND (reference sequence). The CDR3 nucleotides are TGTGCCACCTGGACGCGGGACAGGGGAAGTCTCGATGGCTACACCTTC. Protein product: CATWTRDRGSLDGYTF.

J is TRBJ1-2 and V is TRBV7-9; unclear D gene. The germline V gene has CDR1 SEHNR and CDR2 FQNEAQ (reference sequence). Trimming pared 1 base from V and 2 bases from J, leaving 8 bases between. The CDR3 extends over 14 amino acids. The CDR3 is CASSLVGPNYGYTF. The CDR3, as DNA: TGTGCCAGCAGCTTAGTCGGTCCAAACTATGGCTACACCTTC. Based on the CDR3 plus reference TRBV7-9 and TRBJ1-2, the full variable domain is DTGVSQNPRHKITKRGQNVTFRCDPISEHNRLYWYRQTLGQGPEFLTYFQNEAQLEKSRLLSDRFSAERPKGSFSTLEIQRTEQGDSAMYLCASSLVGPNYGYTFGSGTRLTVV.